The 25 T cell receptor beta chains reported below all come from one sample, sequenced in a study of T-cell reconstitution after alpha-beta-depleted transplantation in children. The authors prepared the TCRbeta library with unique molecular identifiers. MiXCR was run by TCRdb on the PCR reads, yielding one entry per CDR3 protein. The sample lists 220,000 or so distinct CDR3 sequences; 8.2% were seen once. Sequencing was performed on PBMCs, mostly from graft donor cells, taken 180 days after TCRalphabeta/CD19-depleted stem cell transplant. These receptors came from a male patient younger than 18 who had a stem cell transplant for acute lymphoblastic leukemia, so the T cells may come from the graft donor.

This clonotype was seen ten or more times. The chain joins TRBV25-1 to TRBJ2-7; D gene unclear. This CDR3 contains 14 residues. V was clipped by 2 bases and J by 2 bases, with 10 bases between them. Looked up from germline, CDR1 is MGHDK and CDR2 is SYGVNS. CDR3 residues: CASSERVPPYEQYF. The DNA of the CDR3 is TGTGCCAGCAGTGAAAGGGTCCCCCCCTACGAGCAGTACTTC.

This clonotype has at least ten counts. V usage is TRBV12-3 or TRBV12-4 and J usage is TRBJ1-3; D remains unclear. This CDR3 spans 10 amino acids. Trimming shortened V by 2 bases and J by 9 bases, and 2 bases separated the two germline ends. The CDR3 loop is CASSLRTIYF. The CDR3 DNA sequence: TGTGCCAGCAGTTTACGCACCATATATTTT.

A word on this clonotype: This could be a read error, since a much larger clone is one nucleotide away. The gene calls are TRBV6-1 and TRBJ2-4; D perhaps matches TRBD1 (5 bases). CDR1 MNHNS and CDR2 SASEGT come from the germline V gene. This CDR3 comprises 15 residues. In nucleotides, the CDR3 is TGTGCCAGCAGTGCGACAGCTTTAGCCAAAAACACTCAGTACTTC. Protein product: CASSATALAKNTQYF.

This chain connects TRBV7-2 to TRBJ1-5; 8 bases are a match to TRBD1. The CDR3 sequence is 16 residues long. V shed 4 bases and J 5 bases; nucleotides not matched to a gene: 10. Germline CDR1 is SGHTA and CDR2 is FQGNSA. The chain's CDR3 is CASSSRTGRGDQPQHF. DNA of the CDR3: TGTGCCAGCAGCTCCCGGACAGGGAGGGGGGATCAGCCCCAGCATTTT.

This clonotype was observed many times. This chain joins TRBV4-2 and TRBJ2-2, with 14 bases fitting TRBD2. The length of the CDR3 is 18 residues. Germline V gene sequence: CDR1 LGHNA, CDR2 YNFKEQ. The V segment lost 1 base and the J segment 9 bases; nucleotides outside the gene matches: 10. The DNA of the CDR3 is TGTGCCAGCAGCCAAGTTCTTGGGACTAGCGGGAGAGTGAGGGAGCTGTTTTTT. Amino acids: CASSQVLGTSGRVRELFF.

This clonotype was counted ten times or more. CDR3 region: CASSLLRAGDIQYF. The CDR3 DNA reads TGTGCCAGCAGCTTACTGAGGGCGGGAGACATTCAGTACTTC. The rearrangement links TRBV7-9 to TRBJ2-4; 7 nucleotides line up with TRBD2. CDR1 and CDR2 (germline): SEHNR, FQNEAQ (reference sequence). The CDR3 extends over 14 amino acids. Trimming took 2 bases from V and 8 from J; bases not matched to a gene: 6.

This clonotype was seen repeatedly, ten times or more. The rearrangement joins TRBV9 to TRBJ2-7; 7 nucleotides match TRBD2. CDR3 length: 13 residues. V trimming: 4 bases; J trimming: 6 bases; junction bases outside the gene matches: 7. Germline CDR1 reads SGDLS; CDR2 reads YYNGEE. Here the CDR3 reads CASSPPGGGEQYF. CDR3 sequence (DNA): TGTGCCAGCAGCCCCCCGGGGGGAGGCGAGCAGTACTTC. Full variable domain (outside the CDR3, taken from reference TRBV9 and TRBJ2-7): DSGVTQTPKHLITATGQRVTLRCSPRSGDLSVYWYQQSLDQGLQFLIQYYNGEERAKGNILERFSAQQFPDLHSELNLSSLELGDSALYFCASSPPGGGEQYFGPGTRLTVT.

The sample holds many counts of this clonotype. This rearrangement joins TRBV27 to TRBJ1-5; a weak D match, TRBD1 (5 bases). Germline CDR1 is MNHEY and CDR2 is SMNVEV (reference sequence). Trimming removed 4 bases from V and 5 bases from J, with 15 bases in between. This CDR3 contains 15 residues. In DNA form, the CDR3 reads TGTGCCAGCAGTTCGGGGGTCCCTCTGGATCAGCCCCAGCATTTT. Its protein is CASSSGVPLDQPQHF.

This clonotype has at least ten counts. The chain employs TRBV5-1 and TRBJ1-3; D is undetermined. Trimming took 7 bases from V and 0 from J, leaving 11 bases between them. The CDR3 is 14 residues long. Per the germline V gene, CDR1 is SGHRS and CDR2 is YFSETQ. The CDR3 loop is CASRLDASGNTIYF. CDR3 in DNA: TGCGCCAGCCGCCTCGACGCCTCTGGAAACACCATATATTTT.

This clonotype was detected many times. V gene TRBV5-6 combines with J gene TRBJ2-3; 12 nucleotides align to TRBD2. The CDR3 is made up of 15 amino acids. V lost 0 bases, J lost 6 bases, and 2 bases stayed unmatched. Germline CDR1 and CDR2: SGHDT and YYEEEE. The CDR3 DNA reads TGTGCCAGCAGCTTGGTAACTAGCGGGGGGGATACGCAGTATTTT. Amino acid sequence: CASSLVTSGGDTQYF.

This clonotype was counted at least ten times. The rearrangement links TRBV20-1 to TRBJ2-2, with 14 bases matching TRBD2. In germline, CDR1 is DFQATT, CDR2 SNEGSKA (reference sequence). The V gene end was trimmed by 0 bases and the J gene end by 6 bases; junction bases not matched to a gene: 6. This CDR3 is built from 17 residues. CDR3 region: CSARDPTSGGAAGELFF. CDR3 sequence (DNA): TGCAGTGCTAGAGACCCGACTAGCGGGGGGGCGGCCGGGGAGCTGTTTTTT.

A word on this clonotype: A much larger clonotype is one base distant, so this may be a read error. This sequence joins TRBV5-5 and TRBJ2-7; TRBD2 aligns across 7 bases. V lost 2 bases to trimming and J lost 5 bases; unmatched junction nucleotides: 10. CDR3 size: 15 residues. Germline V gene sequence: CDR1 SGHKS, CDR2 YYEKEE (reference sequence). The CDR3 DNA is TGTGCCAGCAGCTTACGGGAGGATAGCGAGGACGAGCAGTACTTC. Protein product: CASSLREDSEDEQYF.

This clonotype was observed many times. The chain has TRBV12-3 or TRBV12-4 and TRBJ2-3, with 11 bases that match TRBD2. This CDR3 comprises 16 residues. After removal of 3 bases from V and 13 bases from J, the junction contained 15 bases not matched to a gene. The CDR3 DNA follows: TGTGCCAGCAGTTTCGGTGCTAGCGGGGGGCGTGGGGTGGAGTATTTT. Protein product: CASSFGASGGRGVEYF.

This clonotype was recorded at least ten times. The V call is TRBV7-2, the J call TRBJ2-3; D not certain. CDR1 is SGHTA, CDR2 FQGNSA, per germline. The CDR3 totals 14 residues. V was cut by 1 base and J by 2 bases, with 7 bases left in between. The CDR3 here is CASSLVPFTDTQYF. The DNA for the CDR3 is TGTGCCAGCAGCTTAGTACCCTTCACAGATACGCAGTATTTT.

This clonotype was detected ten times or more. The chain uses TRBV28 and TRBJ2-3; 8 bases are shared with TRBD2. CDR1 and CDR2 from the germline V gene are MDHEN and SYDVKM. The CDR3 runs 16 residues. Trimming cost V 7 bases and J 2 bases; bases outside gene matches: 11. The CDR3 DNA follows: TGTGCCAGCAAGGGGTGGGGACTAGAGGACACAGATACGCAGTATTTT. Translation: CASKGWGLEDTDTQYF.

This clonotype was counted at least ten times. The CDR3, as DNA: TGTGCCAGCAGCGCCGGTGCTAACTCCTACGAGCAGTACTTC. The encoded protein is CASSAGANSYEQYF. This chain links TRBV7-6 with TRBJ2-7; D gene ambiguous. Trimming removed 5 bases at V and 0 bases at J, with 11 bases between. Germline V CDR1 and CDR2: SGHVS, FNYEAQ. The CDR3 contains 14 residues. Full variable domain (remainder filled in from reference TRBV7-6 and TRBJ2-7): GAGVSQSPRYKVTKRGQDVALRCDPISGHVSLYWYRQALGQGPEFLTYFNYEAQQDKSGLPNDRFSAERPEGSISTLTIQRTEQRDSAMYRCASSAGANSYEQYFGPGTRLTVT.

This clonotype has a count of ten or more. The chain carries TRBV12-3 or TRBV12-4 and TRBJ1-1; 8 bases are a match to TRBD1. The CDR3 extends over 15 amino acids. The J segment lost 5 bases and the V segment lost 7 bases, leaving 12 bases of the junction unmatched. CDR3 in DNA: TGTGCCAGCAATCCATCCGGACAGGGACGAACTGAAGCTTTCTTT. Translation: CASNPSGQGRTEAFF.

There are many counts of this clonotype. V is TRBV20-1 and J is TRBJ2-5, with unresolved D. V shed 2 bases and J shed 1 base, with 8 bases lying between them. Per germline, CDR1 DFQATT and CDR2 SNEGSKA (reference sequence). The CDR3 is 13 residues long. The DNA for the CDR3 is TGCAGTGCTAGAAGACCGTTCCAAGAGACCCAGTACTTC. This translates into CSARRPFQETQYF.

The chain is built from TRBV6-5 and TRBJ2-1; no reliable D call. The V gene lost 0 bases and the J gene lost 7 bases, with 10 bases spanning the gap. CDR3 size: 14 residues. Per the germline V gene, CDR1 is MNHEY and CDR2 is SVGAGI. CDR3 loop: CASSYSSLRNEQFF. The CDR3 nucleotides read TGTGCCAGCAGTTACTCGTCCCTCCGGAATGAGCAGTTCTTC.

Notes on this clonotype: Given a much more abundant clone one base away, this may be a read error. The CDR3 is CASCQGLAGSYEQYF. The CDR3 nucleotides are TGTGCCAGCTGCCAAGGACTAGCGGGATCCTACGAGCAGTACTTC. The rearrangement uses TRBV3-1 and TRBJ2-7; 12 bases fit TRBD2. The CDR3 is 15 residues long. Germline V CDR1 and CDR2: LGHDT, YNNKEL (reference sequence).

This clonotype was detected ten times or more. This rearrangement joins TRBV7-2 to TRBJ2-7; the D is unclear. Deletions cut 0 bases from V and 6 bases from J, with 6 bases between. Germline CDR1 and CDR2: SGHTA and FQGNSA. This CDR3 has 12 amino acids. The CDR3 sequence: CASSLAHREQYF. The CDR3 DNA is TGTGCCAGCAGCTTAGCGCATCGCGAGCAGTACTTC.

The sample holds many counts of this clonotype. The gene calls are TRBV29-1 and TRBJ2-2; 11 bases line up with TRBD1. Germline V lookup: CDR1 SQVTM, CDR2 ANQGSEA. Losses at the gene ends were 7 bases for V and 6 bases for J; bases not matched to a gene: 7. This CDR3 region has 14 residues. This CDR3 reads CSGGQGAPPGELFF. CDR3 DNA: TGCAGCGGAGGACAGGGGGCGCCCCCCGGGGAGCTGTTTTTT.

This clonotype was found many times. The chain employs TRBV20-1 and TRBJ1-5; D not resolved. CDR3 length: 15 amino acids. CDR1 is DFQATT, CDR2 SNEGSKA, per germline (reference sequence). V lost 3 bases and J 2 bases, leaving 14 bases between the germline ends. The CDR3 loop is CSASSGFQGNQPQHF. The DNA for the CDR3 is TGCAGTGCTAGTAGCGGATTTCAAGGCAATCAGCCCCAGCATTTT.

This clonotype was detected many times. V is TRBV7-6 and J is TRBJ1-3; D is undetermined. The V and J ends lost 1 base and 0 bases respectively, with 10 bases between them. Germline V gives CDR1 SGHVS, CDR2 FNYEAQ. The CDR3 spans 16 residues. The DNA of the CDR3 is TGTGCCAGCAGCTTAGGGATCCCACTCTCTGGAAACACCATATATTTT. Translating gives CASSLGIPLSGNTIYF.

At least ten counts were recorded for this clonotype. The chain has TRBV20-1 and TRBJ2-1; D is possibly TRBD2 (7 bases). The CDR3 has 15 residues. Trimming left V 3 bases short and J 1 base short, with 13 bases between. CDR1 is DFQATT and CDR2 is SNEGSKA in the germline V gene (reference sequence). The CDR3 DNA follows: TGCAGTGCTAGCGGAGGGGGGGATTCCTACAATGAGCAGTTCTTC. Its protein is CSASGGGDSYNEQFF.